This T cell receptor (beta chain) appears in the sequencing data of a study of cytomegalovirus exposure and HLA in healthy donors. A multiplex PCR was run with 60 Vbeta primers and 13 Jbeta primers. Assay used: immunoSEQ multiplex PCR; TCRdb lists only in-frame clones, some missing. Here the sample spans about 180,000 clones, more than 75% being singletons. There are 21 residues in the CDR3. The sequenced sample was PBMCs. This chain connects TRBV21-1 to TRBJ2-7; the D call in the table, TRBD2, was not verified against the DNA. TRBV21-1 is a known pseudogene. The receptor was derived from a man aged 35 to 55 in good health and CMV-seronegative. CDR3 sequence reads: CASESLEKTSGSEVTSYEQYF. The CDR3, as DNA: TGTGCCAGCGAGAGCCTTGAGAAGACTAGCGGGAGCGAAGTAACCTCCTACGAGCAGTACTTC.